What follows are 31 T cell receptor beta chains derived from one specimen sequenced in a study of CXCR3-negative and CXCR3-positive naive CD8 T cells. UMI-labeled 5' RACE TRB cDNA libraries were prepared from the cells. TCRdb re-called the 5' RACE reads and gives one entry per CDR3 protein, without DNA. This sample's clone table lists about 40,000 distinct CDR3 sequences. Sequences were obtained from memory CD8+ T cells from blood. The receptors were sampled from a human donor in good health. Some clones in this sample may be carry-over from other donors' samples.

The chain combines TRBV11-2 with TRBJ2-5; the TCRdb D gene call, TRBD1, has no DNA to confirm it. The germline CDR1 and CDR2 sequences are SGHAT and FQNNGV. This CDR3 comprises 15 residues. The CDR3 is CASSSLNQGRETQYF.

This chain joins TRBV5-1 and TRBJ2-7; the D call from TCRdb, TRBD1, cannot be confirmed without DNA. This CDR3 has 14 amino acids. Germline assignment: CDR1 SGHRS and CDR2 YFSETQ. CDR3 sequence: CASSSGQERSEQYF.

The CDR3 loop reads CASSRSPYEQYF. V gene TRBV14 combines with J gene TRBJ2-7; without DNA, the TCRdb call of TRBD2 cannot be checked. CDR1 SGHDN and CDR2 FVKESK come from the germline V gene. This CDR3 spans 12 amino acids.

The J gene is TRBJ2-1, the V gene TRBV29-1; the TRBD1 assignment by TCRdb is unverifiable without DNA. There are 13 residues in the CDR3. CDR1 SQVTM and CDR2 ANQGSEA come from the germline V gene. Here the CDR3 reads CSGDELGGVEQFF.

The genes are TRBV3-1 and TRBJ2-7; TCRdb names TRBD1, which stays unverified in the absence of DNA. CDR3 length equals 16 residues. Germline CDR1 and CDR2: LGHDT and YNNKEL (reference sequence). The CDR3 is CASSQVTRDRTYEQYF.

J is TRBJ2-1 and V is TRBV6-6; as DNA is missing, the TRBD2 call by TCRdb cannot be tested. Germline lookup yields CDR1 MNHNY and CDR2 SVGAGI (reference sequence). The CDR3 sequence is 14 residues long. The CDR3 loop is CASTAAGRYNEQFF.

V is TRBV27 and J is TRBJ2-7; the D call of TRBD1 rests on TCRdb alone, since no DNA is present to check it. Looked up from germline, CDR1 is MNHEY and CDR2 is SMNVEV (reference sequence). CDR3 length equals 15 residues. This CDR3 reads CASSLIRTGGYEQYF.

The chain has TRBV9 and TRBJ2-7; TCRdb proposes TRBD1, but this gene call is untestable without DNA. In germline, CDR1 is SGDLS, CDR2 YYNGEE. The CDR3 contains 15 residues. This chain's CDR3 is CASSAAGTQAYEQYF.

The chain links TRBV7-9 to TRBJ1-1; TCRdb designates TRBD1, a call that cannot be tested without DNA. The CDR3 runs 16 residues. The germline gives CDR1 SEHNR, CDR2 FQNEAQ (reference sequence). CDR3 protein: CASSSCPGTESCEAFF.

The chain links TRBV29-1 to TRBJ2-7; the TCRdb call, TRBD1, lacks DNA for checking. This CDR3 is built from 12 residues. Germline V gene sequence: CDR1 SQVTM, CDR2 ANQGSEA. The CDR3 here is CSATGGAYEQYF.

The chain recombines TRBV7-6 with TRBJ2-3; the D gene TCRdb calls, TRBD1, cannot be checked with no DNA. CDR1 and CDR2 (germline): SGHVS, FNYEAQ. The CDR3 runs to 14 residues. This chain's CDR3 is CASSQQGTADTQYF.

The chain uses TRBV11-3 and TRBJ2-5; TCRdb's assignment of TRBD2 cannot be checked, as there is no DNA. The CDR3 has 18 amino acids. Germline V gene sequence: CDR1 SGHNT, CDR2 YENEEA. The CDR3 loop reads CASSLGGPGRAVQETQYF.

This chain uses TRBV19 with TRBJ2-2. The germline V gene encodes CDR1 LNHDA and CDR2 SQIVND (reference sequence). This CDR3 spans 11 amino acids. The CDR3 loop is CASSSRGELFF.

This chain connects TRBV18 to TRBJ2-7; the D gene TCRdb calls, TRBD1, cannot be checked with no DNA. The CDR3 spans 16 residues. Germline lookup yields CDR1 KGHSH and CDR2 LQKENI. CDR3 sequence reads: CASSPPVGNPSDEQYF.

This chain's CDR3 is CASSYSTGRGGPETQYF. The chain joins TRBV6-6 to TRBJ2-5; TCRdb lists TRBD1, though no DNA is available to test this call. CDR1 MNHNY and CDR2 SVGAGI come from the germline V gene (reference sequence). The CDR3 is made up of 17 amino acids.

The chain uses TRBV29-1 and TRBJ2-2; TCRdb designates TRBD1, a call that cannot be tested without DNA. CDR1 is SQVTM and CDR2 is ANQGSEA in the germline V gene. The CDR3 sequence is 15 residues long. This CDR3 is CSVEVTRGEAGELFF.

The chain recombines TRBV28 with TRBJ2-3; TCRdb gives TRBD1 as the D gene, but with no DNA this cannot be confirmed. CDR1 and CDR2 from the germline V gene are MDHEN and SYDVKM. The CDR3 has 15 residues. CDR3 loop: CASREKGFSTDTQYF.

The CDR3: CASSFGRLTYEQYF. The genes are TRBV5-1 and TRBJ2-7. There are 14 residues in the CDR3. Germline CDR1 reads SGHRS; CDR2 reads YFSETQ.

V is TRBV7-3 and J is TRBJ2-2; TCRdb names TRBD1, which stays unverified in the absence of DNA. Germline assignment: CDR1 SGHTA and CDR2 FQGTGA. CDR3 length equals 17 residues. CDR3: CASSPPSGAGNTGELFF.

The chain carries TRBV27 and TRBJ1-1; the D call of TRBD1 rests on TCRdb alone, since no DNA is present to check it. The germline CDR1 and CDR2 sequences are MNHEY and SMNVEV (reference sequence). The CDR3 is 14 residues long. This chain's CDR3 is CASSLGTGGTEAFF.

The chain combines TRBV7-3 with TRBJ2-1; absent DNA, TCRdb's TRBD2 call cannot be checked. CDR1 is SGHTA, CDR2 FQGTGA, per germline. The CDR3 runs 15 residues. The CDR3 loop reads CASSPSRGSYNEQFF.

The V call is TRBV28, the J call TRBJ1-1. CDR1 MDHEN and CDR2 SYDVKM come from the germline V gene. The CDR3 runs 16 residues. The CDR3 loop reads CASKKGPRTDHTEAFF.

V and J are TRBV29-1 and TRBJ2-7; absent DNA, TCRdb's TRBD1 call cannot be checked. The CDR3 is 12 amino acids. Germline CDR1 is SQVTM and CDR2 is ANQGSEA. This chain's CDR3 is CSVGARGDEQYF.

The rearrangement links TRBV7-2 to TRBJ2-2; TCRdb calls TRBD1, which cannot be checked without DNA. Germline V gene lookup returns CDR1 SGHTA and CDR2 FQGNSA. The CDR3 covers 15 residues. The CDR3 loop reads CASSPPNSGAGELFF.

CDR3 sequence: CASSHLGTGDYEQYF. The chain carries TRBV3-1 and TRBJ2-7; the TCRdb call, TRBD1, lacks DNA for checking. The germline V gene encodes CDR1 LGHDT and CDR2 YNNKEL (reference sequence). This CDR3 contains 15 residues.

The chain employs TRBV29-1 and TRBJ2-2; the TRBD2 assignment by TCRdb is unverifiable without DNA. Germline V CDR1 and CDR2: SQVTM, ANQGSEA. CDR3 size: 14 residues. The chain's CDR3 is CSVTGTSEYGELFF.

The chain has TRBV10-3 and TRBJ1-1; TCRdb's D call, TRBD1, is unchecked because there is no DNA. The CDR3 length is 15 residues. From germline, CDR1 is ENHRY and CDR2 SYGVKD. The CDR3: CAISENTQGHTEAFF.

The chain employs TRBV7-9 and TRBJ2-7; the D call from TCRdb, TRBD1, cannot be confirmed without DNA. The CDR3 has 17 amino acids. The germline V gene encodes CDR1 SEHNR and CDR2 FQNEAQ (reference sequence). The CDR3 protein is CASSLASGTGLPYEQYF.

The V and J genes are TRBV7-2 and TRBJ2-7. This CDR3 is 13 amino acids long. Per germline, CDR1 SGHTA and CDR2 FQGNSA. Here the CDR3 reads CASSTLNQDEQYF.

The CDR3: CASSLGSRLYNEQFF. The chain links TRBV7-9 to TRBJ2-1. The CDR3 extends over 15 amino acids. The germline V gene encodes CDR1 SEHNR and CDR2 FQNEAQ (reference sequence).

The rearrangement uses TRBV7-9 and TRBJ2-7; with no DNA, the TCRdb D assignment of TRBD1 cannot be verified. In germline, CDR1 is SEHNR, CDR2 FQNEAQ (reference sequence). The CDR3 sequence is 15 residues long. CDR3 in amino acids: CASTDVGGKTYEQYF. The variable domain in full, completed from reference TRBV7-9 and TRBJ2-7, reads DTGVSQNPRHKITKRGQNVTFRCDPISEHNRLYWYRQTLGQGPEFLTYFQNEAQLEKSRLLSDRFSAERPKGSFSTLEIQRTEQGDSAMYLCASTDVGGKTYEQYFGPGTRLTVT.